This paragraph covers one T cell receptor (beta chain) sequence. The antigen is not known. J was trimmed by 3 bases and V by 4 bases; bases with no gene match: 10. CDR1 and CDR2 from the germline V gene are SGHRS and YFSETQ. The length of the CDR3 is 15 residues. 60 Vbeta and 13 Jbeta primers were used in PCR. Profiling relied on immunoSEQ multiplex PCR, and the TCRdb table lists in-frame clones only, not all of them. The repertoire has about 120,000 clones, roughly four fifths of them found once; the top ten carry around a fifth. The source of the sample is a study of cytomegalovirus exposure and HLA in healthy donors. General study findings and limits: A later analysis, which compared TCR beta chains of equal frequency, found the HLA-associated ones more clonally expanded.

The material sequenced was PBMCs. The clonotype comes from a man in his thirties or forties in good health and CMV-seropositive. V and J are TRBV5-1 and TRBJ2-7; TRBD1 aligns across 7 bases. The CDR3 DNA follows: TGCGCCAGCAGCGAACAGGGGTCCGTTGGCTACGAGCAGTACTTC. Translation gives CASSEQGSVGYEQYF.